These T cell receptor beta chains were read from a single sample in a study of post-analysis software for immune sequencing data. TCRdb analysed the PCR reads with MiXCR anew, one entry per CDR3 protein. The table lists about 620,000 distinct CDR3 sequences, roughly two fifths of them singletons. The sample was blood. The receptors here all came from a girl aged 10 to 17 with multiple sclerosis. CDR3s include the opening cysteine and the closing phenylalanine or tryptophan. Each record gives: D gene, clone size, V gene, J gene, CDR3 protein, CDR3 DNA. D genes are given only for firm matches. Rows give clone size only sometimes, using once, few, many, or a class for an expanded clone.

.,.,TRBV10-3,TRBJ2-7,CAISAGGTIYYEQYF,TGTGCCATCAGCGCCGGGGGGACAATTTACTACGAGCAGTACTTC
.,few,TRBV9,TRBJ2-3,CASSSEESTDTQYF,TGTGCCAGCAGCTCAGAGGAGAGCACAGATACGCAGTATTTT
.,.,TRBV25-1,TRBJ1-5,CARRSFPLPQPQHF,TGTGCCAGGCGGTCATTCCCTTTGCCTCAGCCCCAGCATTTT
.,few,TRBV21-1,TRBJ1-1,CASSKQGGCTEAFF,TGTGCCAGCAGCAAACAGGGAGGCTGCACTGAAGCTTTCTTT
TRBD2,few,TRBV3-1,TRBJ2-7,CASSQERGRLSSYEQYF,TGTGCCAGCAGCCAAGAGCGCGGGAGGCTCAGCTCCTACGAGCAGTACTTC
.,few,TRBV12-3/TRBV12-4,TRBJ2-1,CASSFSGGGNEQFF,TGTGCCAGCAGTTTTTCAGGGGGAGGCAATGAGCAGTTCTTC
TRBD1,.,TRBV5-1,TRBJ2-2,CASRTGGLDTGELFF,TGCGCCAGCAGAACAGGGGGCTTGGACACCGGGGAGCTGTTTTTT
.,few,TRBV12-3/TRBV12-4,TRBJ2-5,CASSHRRPQETQYF,TGTGCCAGCAGTCACAGGCGGCCCCAAGAGACCCAGTACTTC
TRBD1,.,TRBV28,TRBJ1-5,CATRTGGQPQHF,TGTGCCACCCGGACAGGGGGTCAGCCCCAGCATTTT
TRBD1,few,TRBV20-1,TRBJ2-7,CSAQGTGGTSYEQYF,TGCAGTGCCCAGGGAACAGGGGGCACCTCCTACGAGCAGTACTTC
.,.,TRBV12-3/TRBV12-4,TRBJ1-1,CASTLGSPRSSEAFF,TGTGCCAGCACCCTCGGGAGTCCCAGGAGCTCTGAAGCTTTCTTT
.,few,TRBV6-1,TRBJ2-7,CASSEALGVPETLTYEQYF,TGTGCCAGCAGTGAAGCGCTTGGGGTTCCCGAGACTTTGACCTACGAGCAGTACTTC
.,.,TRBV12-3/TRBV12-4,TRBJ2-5,CASSPLQGGETQYF,TGTGCCAGCAGTCCCTTACAGGGTGGAGAGACCCAGTACTTC
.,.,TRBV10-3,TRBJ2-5,CAISESGPLWDQYF,TGTGCCATCAGTGAGTCTGGCCCTTTGTGGGACCAGTACTTC
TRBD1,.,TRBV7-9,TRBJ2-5,CASSDEQGIKTQYF,TGTGCCAGCAGCGACGAACAGGGGATAAAGACCCAGTACTTC
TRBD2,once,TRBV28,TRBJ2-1,CASRLGLAPSNEQFF,TGTGCCAGCAGACTGGGACTAGCACCCAGTAATGAGCAGTTCTTC
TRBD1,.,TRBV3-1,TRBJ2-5,CASSQETGAKTQYF,TGTGCCAGCAGCCAAGAGACAGGGGCGAAGACCCAGTACTTC
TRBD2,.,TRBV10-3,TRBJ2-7,CAISEGLAGGGYEQYF,TGTGCCATCAGTGAGGGACTAGCGGGAGGTGGTTACGAGCAGTACTTC
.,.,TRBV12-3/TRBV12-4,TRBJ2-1,CASSPGGRGYNEQFF,TGTGCCAGCAGTCCCGGCGGCCGGGGCTACAATGAGCAGTTCTTC
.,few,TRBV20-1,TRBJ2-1,CSARGSERVVGWEQFF,TGCAGTGCTAGGGGGTCCGAACGAGTGGTGGGTTGGGAGCAGTTCTTC
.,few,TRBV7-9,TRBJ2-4,CASSLALNSQAKNIQYF,TGTGCCAGCAGCTTAGCGTTAAACAGCCAAGCCAAAAACATTCAGTACTTC
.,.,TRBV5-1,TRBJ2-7,CASSLTGPDEQYF,TGCGCCAGCAGCCTAACAGGGCCCGACGAGCAGTACTTC